One T cell receptor beta chain is described in this entry. Antigen unknown. This sample was included in a study of cytomegalovirus exposure and HLA in healthy donors. Overall study: About 79 million unique TCRs from HLA-typed donors were held in an early data release. General observations from the study: 164 TCR beta chains were listed as cytomegalovirus-associated. A later examination showed that TCR association rates differed by HLA locus, with DRB1 most and HLA-C fewest.

The study sampled nominally healthy donors, though unrecorded immune exposures were likely. The J segment lost 4 bases and the V segment lost 4 bases, leaving 12 bases of the junction unmatched. Germline values: CDR1 SGHRS, CDR2 YFSETQ. This CDR3 contains 16 residues. 13 Jbeta primers and 60 Vbeta primers were used for the PCR. Clones were sequenced by immunoSEQ multiplex PCR, and TCRdb holds only the in-frame ones, with some missing. The sample includes 130,000 to 150,000 clones, around 79% seen only once; the top ten take roughly 8.8%. The V and J genes are TRBV5-1 and TRBJ2-5; 8 nucleotides align to TRBD1. The sequencing input was PBMCs. The source of this sequence is a woman aged 45-60 years in good health and CMV-seropositive. CDR3 sequence reads: CASSLQGQGAGETQYF. The CDR3 DNA sequence: TGCGCCAGCAGCCTCCAAGGACAGGGTGCGGGAGAGACCCAGTACTTC.